This T cell receptor (beta chain) was retrieved from a study of cytomegalovirus exposure and HLA in healthy donors. The method was immunoSEQ multiplex PCR; TCRdb's version includes in-frame clones alone and lacks a portion of them. The sample includes over 200,000 clones, roughly 88% of them seen just once. The CDR3 contains 17 residues. Losses at the gene ends were 1 base for V and 5 bases for J; bases not matched to a gene: 10. CDR1 and CDR2 from the germline V gene are SGHTA and FQGNSA. This clonotype was obtained from a young woman in good health and CMV-seronegative. V usage is TRBV7-2 and J usage is TRBJ2-5, with 10 bases matching TRBD2. Input material: PBMCs. The chain's CDR3 is CASSLEASGRRLETQYF. The CDR3 DNA reads TGTGCCAGCAGCTTAGAGGCTAGCGGGAGACGTTTGGAGACCCAGTACTTC.